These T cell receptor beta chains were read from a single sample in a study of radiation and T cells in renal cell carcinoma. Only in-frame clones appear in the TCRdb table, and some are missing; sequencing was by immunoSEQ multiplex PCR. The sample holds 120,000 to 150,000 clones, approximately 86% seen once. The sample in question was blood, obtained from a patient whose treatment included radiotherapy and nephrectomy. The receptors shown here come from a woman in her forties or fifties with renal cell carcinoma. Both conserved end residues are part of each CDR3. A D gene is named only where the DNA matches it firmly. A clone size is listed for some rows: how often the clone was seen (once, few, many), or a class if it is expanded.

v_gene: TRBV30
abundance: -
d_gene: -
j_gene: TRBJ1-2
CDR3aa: CAALRERDGYTF
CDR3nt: TGTGCCGCTCTCCGAGAAAGGGATGGCTACACCTTC

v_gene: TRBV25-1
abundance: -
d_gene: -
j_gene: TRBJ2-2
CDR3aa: CASSEGALREQLFF
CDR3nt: TGTGCCAGCAGTGAAGGGGCCCTGAGGGAACAGCTGTTTTTT

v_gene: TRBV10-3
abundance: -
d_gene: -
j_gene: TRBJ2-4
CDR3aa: CAISGRRPGDIQYF
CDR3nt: TGTGCCATCAGTGGGAGGAGGCCCGGAGACATTCAGTACTTC

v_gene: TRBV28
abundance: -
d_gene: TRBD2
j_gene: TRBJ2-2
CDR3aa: CASSLLAGVTGELFF
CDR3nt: TGTGCCAGCAGTTTACTAGCGGGAGTTACCGGGGAGCTGTTTTTT

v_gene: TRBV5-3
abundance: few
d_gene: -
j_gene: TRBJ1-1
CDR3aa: CARSLVEVNTEAFF
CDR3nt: TGTGCCAGAAGCTTGGTGGAAGTGAACACTGAAGCTTTCTTT

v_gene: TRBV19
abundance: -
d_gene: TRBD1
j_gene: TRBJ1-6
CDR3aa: CASSIAYRGSNSPLHF
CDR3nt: TGTGCCAGTAGTATAGCGTACAGGGGGAGTAATTCACCCCTCCACTTT

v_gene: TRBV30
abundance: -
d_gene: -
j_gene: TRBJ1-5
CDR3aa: CAWNSDGNQPQHF
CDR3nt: TGTGCCTGGAATTCCGACGGAAATCAGCCCCAGCATTTT

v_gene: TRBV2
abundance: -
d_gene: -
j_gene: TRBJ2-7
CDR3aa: CASAPMRQGKEQYF
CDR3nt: TGTGCCAGCGCGCCTATGAGGCAGGGGAAAGAGCAGTACTTC

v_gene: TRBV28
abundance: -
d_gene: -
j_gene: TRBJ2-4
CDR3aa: CASSPIGGTKNIQYF
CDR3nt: TGTGCCAGCAGTCCAATTGGGGGCACCAAAAACATTCAGTACTTC

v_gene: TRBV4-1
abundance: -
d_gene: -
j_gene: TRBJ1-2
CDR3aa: CASSQDPAGRGSNYGYTF
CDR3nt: TGCGCCAGCAGCCAAGATCCTGCAGGGAGGGGGTCTAACTATGGCTACACCTTC

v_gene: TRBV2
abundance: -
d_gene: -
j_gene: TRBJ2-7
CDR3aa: CASSEQGRDYEQYF
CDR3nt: TGTGCCAGCAGTGAACAGGGCAGGGACTACGAGCAGTACTTC

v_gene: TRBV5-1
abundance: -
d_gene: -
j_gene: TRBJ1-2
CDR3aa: CASSLEVSYGYTF
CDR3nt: TGCGCCAGCAGCTTGGAGGTATCCTATGGCTACACCTTC

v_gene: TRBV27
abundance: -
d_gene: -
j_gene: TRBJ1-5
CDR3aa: CASSPQTGPYSNQPQHF
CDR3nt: TGTGCCAGCAGTCCACAGACAGGCCCTTACTCCAATCAGCCCCAGCATTTT

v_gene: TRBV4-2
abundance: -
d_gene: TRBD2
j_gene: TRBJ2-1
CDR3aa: CASSQELREYEQFF
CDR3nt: TGTGCCAGCAGCCAAGAGTTGCGGGAGTATGAGCAGTTCTTC

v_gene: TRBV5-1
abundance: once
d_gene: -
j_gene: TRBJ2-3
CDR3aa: CASSFHDSTDTQYF
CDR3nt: TGCGCCAGCAGCTTTCACGACAGCACAGATACGCAGTATTTT

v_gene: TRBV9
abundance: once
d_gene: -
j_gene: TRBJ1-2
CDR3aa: CASTASRMSYTF
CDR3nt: TGTGCCAGCACCGCAAGTCGGATGTCCTACACCTTC

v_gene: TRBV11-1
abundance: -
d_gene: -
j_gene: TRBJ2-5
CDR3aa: CASSLAPQETQYF
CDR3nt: TGTGCCAGCAGCTTAGCACCCCAAGAGACCCAGTACTTC

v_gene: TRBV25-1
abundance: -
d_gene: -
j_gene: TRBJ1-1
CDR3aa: CASSNLNTEAFF
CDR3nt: TGTGCCAGCAGTAACCTGAACACTGAAGCTTTCTTT

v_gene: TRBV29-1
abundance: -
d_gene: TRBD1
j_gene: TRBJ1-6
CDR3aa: CSVAEGGSGNSPLHF
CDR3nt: TGCAGCGTTGCCGAAGGGGGCAGCGGGAATTCACCCCTCCACTTT

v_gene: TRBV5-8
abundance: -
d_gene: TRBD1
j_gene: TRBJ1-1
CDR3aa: CASSYLDRAEAFF
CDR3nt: TGTGCCAGCAGCTATCTGGACAGGGCGGAAGCTTTCTTT

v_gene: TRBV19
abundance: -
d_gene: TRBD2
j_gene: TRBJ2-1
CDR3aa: CASQTGLAEGYEQFF
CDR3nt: TGTGCCAGTCAGACCGGACTAGCGGAGGGGTATGAGCAGTTCTTC

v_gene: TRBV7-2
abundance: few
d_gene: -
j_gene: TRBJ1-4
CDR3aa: CASSHQRGANEKLFF
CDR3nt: TGTGCCAGCAGCCACCAGAGGGGGGCTAATGAAAAACTGTTTTTT

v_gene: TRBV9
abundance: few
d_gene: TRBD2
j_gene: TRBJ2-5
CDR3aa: CASSNRGTSGSRSETQYF
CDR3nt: TGTGCCAGCAGCAACAGGGGGACTAGCGGGAGCCGTTCGGAGACCCAGTACTTC

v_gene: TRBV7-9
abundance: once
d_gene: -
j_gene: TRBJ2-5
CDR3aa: CASSLSAKETQYF
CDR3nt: TGTGCCAGCAGCTTATCGGCCAAAGAGACCCAGTACTTC

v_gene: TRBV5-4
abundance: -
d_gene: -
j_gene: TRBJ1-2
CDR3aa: CASSLGQGGDPYGYTF
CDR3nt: TGTGCCAGCAGCTTGGGCCAGGGTGGGGATCCTTATGGCTACACCTTC

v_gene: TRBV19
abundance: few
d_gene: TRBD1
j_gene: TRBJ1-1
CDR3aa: CASGQDMNTEAFF
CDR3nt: TGTGCCAGTGGACAGGACATGAACACTGAAGCTTTCTTT

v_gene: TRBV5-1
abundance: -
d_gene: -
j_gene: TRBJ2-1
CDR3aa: CASSRLGSGGGTSYNEQFF
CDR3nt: TGCGCCAGCAGCCGCCTTGGCTCTGGGGGCGGGACATCCTACAATGAGCAGTTCTTC

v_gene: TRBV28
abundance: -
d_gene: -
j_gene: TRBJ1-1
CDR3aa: CASSFAYSAFF
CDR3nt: TGTGCCAGCAGTTTTGCTTACTCAGCTTTCTTT

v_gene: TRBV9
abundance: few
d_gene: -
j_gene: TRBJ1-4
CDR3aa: CASSVAAGINEKLFF
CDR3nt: TGTGCCAGCAGCGTAGCTGCAGGGATAAATGAAAAACTGTTTTTT

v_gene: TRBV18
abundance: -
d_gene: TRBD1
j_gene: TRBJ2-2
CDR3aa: CASSPPGQGITGELFF
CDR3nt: TGTGCCAGCTCACCACCGGGACAGGGCATCACCGGGGAGCTGTTTTTT

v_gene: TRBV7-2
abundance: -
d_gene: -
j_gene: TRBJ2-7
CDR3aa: CATRPGGSAYEQYF
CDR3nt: TGTGCCACACGCCCGGGGGGCTCCGCCTACGAGCAGTACTTC

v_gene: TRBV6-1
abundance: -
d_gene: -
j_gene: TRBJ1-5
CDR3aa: CASSDSGASSWYNQPQHF
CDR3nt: TGTGCCAGCAGTGATTCTGGAGCTTCTAGTTGGTACAATCAGCCCCAGCATTTT

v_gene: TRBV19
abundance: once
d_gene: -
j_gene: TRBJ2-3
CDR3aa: CASSISGGRIQTDTQYF
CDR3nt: TGTGCCAGTAGTATAAGCGGTGGTAGGATTCAGACAGATACGCAGTATTTT

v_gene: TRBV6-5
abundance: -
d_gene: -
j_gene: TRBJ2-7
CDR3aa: CASSYSTGEQYF
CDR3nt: TGTGCCAGCAGTTACTCGACGGGAGAGCAGTACTTC

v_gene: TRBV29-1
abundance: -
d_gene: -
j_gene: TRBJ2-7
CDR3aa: CSVVEGSYEQYF
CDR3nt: TGCAGCGTTGTTGAGGGTTCCTACGAGCAGTACTTC

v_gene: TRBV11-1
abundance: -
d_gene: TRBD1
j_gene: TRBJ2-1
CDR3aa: CASSLARVDRAYNEQFF
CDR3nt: TGTGCCAGCAGCTTAGCGCGAGTGGACAGGGCCTACAATGAGCAGTTCTTC

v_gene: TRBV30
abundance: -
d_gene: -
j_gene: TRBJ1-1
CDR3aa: CAWSIRKEGKTEAFF
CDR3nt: TGTGCCTGGAGTATCCGGAAAGAGGGGAAAACTGAAGCTTTCTTT

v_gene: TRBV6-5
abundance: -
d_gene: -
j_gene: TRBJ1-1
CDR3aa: CASSLGQVYTEAFF
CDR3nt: TGTGCCAGCAGTCTCGGGCAAGTTTACACTGAAGCTTTCTTT

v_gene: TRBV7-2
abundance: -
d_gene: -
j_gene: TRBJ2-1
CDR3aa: CASSVAVSHEQFF
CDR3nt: TGTGCCAGCAGCGTGGCGGTGTCGCATGAGCAGTTCTTC

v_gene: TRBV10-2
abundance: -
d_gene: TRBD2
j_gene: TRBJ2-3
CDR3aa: CASALAGGATDTQYF
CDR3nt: TGCGCCAGCGCCCTAGCGGGGGGGGCCACAGATACGCAGTATTTT

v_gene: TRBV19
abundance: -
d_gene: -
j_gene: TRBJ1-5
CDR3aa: CASSISGLRQPQHF
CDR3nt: TGTGCCAGTAGTATATCTGGCTTGAGGCAGCCCCAGCATTTT

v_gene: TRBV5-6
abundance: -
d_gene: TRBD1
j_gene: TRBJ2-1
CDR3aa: CASSFGQGAYNEQFF
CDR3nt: TGTGCCAGCAGCTTCGGACAGGGGGCATACAATGAGCAGTTCTTC

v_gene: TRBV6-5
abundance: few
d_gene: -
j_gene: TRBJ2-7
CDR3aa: CASSSPRTAYEQYF
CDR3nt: TGTGCCAGCAGTTCCCCGCGGACGGCGTACGAGCAGTACTTC

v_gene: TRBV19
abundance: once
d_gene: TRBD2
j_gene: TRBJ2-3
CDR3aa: CASSPAGGLRDTQYF
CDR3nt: TGTGCCAGTAGTCCGGCGGGGGGCCTTCGGGATACGCAGTATTTT

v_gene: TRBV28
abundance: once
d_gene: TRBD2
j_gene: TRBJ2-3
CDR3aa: CATSGRVDTQYF
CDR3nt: TGTGCCACTAGCGGGAGGGTGGATACGCAGTATTTT

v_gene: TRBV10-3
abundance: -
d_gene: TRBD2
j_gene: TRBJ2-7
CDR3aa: CAIRRLAGDNYEQYF
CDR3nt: TGTGCCATCAGAAGACTAGCGGGAGATAACTACGAGCAGTACTTC

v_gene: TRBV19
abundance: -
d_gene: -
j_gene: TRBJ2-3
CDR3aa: CASGSTDTQYF
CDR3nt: TGTGCCAGCGGCTCCACAGATACGCAGTATTTT

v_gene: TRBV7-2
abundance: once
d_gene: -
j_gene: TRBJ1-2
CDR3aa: CASSSTGEDGGYTF
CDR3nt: TGTGCCAGCAGCTCGACAGGAGAGGATGGGGGCTACACCTTC

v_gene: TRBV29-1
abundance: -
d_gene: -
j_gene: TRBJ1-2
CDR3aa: CSVEEGYGYTF
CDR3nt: TGCAGCGTTGAAGAAGGTTATGGCTACACCTTC

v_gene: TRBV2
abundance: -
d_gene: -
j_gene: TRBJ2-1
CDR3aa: CANPGTTNTIYNEQFF
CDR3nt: TGTGCCAACCCGGGAACTACCAATACCATTTACAATGAGCAGTTCTTC

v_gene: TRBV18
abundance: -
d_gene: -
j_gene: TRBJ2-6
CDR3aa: CASSRTGRQSGANVLTF
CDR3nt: TGTGCCAGCTCAAGGACGGGTCGACAATCCGGGGCCAACGTCCTGACTTTC

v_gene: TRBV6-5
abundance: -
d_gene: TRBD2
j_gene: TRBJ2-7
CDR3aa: CASSYSGGVSEQYF
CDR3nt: TGTGCCAGCAGTTACTCGGGAGGGGTCAGCGAGCAGTACTTC

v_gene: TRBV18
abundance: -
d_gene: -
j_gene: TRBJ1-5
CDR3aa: CASSRDGGNQPQHF
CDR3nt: TGTGCCAGCTCAAGGGACGGGGGAAATCAGCCCCAGCATTTT

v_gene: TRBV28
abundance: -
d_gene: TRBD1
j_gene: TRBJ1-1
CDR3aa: CASWTGGAQSGLNTEAFF
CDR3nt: TGTGCCAGCTGGACAGGGGGCGCCCAGAGTGGACTGAACACTGAAGCTTTCTTT

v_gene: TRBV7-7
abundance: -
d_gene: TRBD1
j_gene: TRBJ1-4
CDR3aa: CASRDRGVEKLFF
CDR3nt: TGTGCTAGCAGAGACAGGGGGGTTGAAAAACTGTTTTTT

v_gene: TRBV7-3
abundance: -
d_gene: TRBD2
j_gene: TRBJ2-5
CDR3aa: CASSLGVAGAPSKETQYF
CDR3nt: TGTGCCAGCAGCTTAGGAGTAGCGGGAGCCCCTAGCAAAGAGACCCAGTACTTC

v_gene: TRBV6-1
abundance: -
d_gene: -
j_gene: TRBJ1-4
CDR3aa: CASSERYEKLFF
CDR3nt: TGTGCCAGCAGTGAAAGATATGAAAAACTGTTTTTT

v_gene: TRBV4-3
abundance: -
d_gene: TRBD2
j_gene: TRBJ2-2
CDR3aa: CASSQRAGGPGELFF
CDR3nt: TGCGCCAGCAGCCAAAGGGCGGGGGGTCCCGGGGAGCTGTTTTTT

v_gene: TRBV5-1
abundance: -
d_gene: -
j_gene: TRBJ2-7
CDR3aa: CASSPSMGKGERYEQYF
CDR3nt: TGCGCCAGCAGCCCGAGCATGGGAAAGGGGGAAAGATACGAGCAGTACTTC

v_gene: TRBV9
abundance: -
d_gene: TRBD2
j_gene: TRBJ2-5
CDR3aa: CASSPTTSGETQYF
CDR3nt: TGTGCCAGCAGCCCCACGACTAGCGGGGAGACCCAGTACTTC